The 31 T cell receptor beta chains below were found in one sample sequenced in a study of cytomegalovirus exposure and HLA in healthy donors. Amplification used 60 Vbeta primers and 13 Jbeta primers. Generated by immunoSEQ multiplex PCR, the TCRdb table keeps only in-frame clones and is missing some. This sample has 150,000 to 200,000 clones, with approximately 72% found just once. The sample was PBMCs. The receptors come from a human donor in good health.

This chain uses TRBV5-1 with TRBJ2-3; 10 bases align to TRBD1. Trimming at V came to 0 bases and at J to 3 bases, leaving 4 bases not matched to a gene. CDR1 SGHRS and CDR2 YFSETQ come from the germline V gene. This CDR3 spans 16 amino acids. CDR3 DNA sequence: TGCGCCAGCAGCTTGGTCCAGGGACAGGGGACAGATACGCAGTATTTT. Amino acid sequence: CASSLVQGQGTDTQYF. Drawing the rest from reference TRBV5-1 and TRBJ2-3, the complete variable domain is KAGVTQTPRYLIKTRGQQVTLSCSPISGHRSVSWYQQTPGQGLQFLFEYFSETQRNKGNFPGRFSGRQFSNSRSEMNVSTLELGDSALYLCASSLVQGQGTDTQYFGPGTRLTVL.

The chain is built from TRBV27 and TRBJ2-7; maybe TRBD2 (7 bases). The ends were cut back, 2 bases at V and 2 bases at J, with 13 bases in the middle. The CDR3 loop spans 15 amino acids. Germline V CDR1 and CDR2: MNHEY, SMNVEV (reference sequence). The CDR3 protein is CASSLRGAYTYEQYF. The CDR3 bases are TGTGCCAGCAGTTTACGGGGGGCATACACCTACGAGCAGTACTTC.

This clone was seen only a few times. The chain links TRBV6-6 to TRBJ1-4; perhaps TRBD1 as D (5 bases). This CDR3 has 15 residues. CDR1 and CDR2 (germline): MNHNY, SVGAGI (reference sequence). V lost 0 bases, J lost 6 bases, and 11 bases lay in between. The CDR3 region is CASSYSFRQYEKLFF. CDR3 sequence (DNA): TGTGCCAGCAGTTACTCGTTCCGACAGTATGAAAAACTGTTTTTT.

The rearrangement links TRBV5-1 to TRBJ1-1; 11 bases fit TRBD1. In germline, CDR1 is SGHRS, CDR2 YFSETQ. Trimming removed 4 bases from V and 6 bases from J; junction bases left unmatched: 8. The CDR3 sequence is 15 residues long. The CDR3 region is CASSRGGTGGAEAFF. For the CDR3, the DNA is TGCGCCAGCAGCCGCGGAGGGACAGGGGGGGCTGAAGCTTTCTTT.

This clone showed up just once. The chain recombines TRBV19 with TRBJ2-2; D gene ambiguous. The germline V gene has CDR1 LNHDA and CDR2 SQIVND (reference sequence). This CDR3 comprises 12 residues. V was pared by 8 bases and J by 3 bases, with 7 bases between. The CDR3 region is CASSADTGELFF. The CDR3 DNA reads TGTGCCAGTTCCGCAGACACCGGGGAGCTGTTTTTT.

CDR3 protein: CASSGGGTALGDEQFF. The CDR3 nucleotides read TGCGCCAGCAGCGGGGGCGGGACAGCCCTTGGAGATGAGCAGTTCTTC. The genes are TRBV5-1 and TRBJ2-1; a weak D match, TRBD1 (7 bases). V gave up 4 bases and J gave up 8 bases, with 22 bases separating them. The germline V gene has CDR1 SGHRS and CDR2 YFSETQ. CDR3 length equals 16 residues.

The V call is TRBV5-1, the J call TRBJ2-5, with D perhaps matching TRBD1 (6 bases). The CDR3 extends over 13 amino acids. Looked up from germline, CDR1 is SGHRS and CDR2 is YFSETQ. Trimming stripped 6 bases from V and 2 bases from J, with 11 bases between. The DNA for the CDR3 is TGCGCCAGCACCCAAACAGGGCAAGAGACCCAGTACTTC. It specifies CASTQTGQETQYF.

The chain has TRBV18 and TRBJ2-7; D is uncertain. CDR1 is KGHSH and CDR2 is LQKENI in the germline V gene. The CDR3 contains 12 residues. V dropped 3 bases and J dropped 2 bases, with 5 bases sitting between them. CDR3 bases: TGTGCCAGCTCACCGGCAGCCTACGAGCAGTACTTC. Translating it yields CASSPAAYEQYF.

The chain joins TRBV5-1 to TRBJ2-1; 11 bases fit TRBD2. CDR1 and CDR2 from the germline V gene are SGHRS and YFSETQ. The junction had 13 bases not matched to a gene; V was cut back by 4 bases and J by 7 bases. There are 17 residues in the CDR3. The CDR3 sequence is CASSTGSGGASRNEQFF. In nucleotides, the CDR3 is TGCGCCAGCAGCACCGGTAGCGGGGGGGCGTCGAGGAATGAGCAGTTCTTC.

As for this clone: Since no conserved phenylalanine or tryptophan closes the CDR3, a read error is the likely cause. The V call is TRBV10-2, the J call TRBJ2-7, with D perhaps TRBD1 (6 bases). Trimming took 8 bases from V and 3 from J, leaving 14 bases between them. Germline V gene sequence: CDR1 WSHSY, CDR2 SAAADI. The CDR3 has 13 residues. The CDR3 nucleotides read TGCGCCAGCCTAAGCAGGGGTAACTACGAGCAGTACCTC. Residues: CASLSRGNYEQYL.

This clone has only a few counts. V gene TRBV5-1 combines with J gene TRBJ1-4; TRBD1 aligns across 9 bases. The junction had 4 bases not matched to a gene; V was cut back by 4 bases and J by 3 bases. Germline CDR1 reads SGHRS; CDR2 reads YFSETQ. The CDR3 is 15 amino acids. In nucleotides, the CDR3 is TGCGCCAGCAGCGCACAGGGGGCACCTAATGAAAAACTGTTTTTT. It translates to CASSAQGAPNEKLFF.

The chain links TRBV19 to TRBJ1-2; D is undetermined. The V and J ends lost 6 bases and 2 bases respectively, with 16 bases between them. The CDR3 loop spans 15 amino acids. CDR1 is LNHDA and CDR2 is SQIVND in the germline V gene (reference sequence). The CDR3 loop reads CASSPLESGNYGYTF. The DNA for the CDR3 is TGTGCCAGTAGCCCCCTCGAGTCGGGGAACTATGGCTACACCTTC.

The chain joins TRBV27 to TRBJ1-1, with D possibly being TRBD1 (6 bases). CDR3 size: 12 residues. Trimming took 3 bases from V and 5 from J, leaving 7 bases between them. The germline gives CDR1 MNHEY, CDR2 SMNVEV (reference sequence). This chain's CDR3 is CASSFQGTEAFF. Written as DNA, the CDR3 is TGTGCCAGCAGTTTCCAGGGGACTGAAGCTTTCTTT.

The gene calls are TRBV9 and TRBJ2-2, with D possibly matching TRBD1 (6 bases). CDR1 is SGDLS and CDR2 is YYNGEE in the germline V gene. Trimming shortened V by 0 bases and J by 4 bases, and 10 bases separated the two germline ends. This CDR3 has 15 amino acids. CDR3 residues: CASSVAGRGTGELFF. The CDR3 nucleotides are TGTGCCAGCAGCGTAGCGGGCAGGGGCACCGGGGAGCTGTTTTTT.

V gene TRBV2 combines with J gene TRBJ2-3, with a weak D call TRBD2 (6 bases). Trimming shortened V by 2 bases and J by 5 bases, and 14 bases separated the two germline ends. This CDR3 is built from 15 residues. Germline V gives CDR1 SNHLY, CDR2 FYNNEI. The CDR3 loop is CASSEFLGRGDTQYF. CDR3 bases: TGTGCCAGCAGTGAATTTCTGGGGCGGGGAGATACGCAGTATTTT.

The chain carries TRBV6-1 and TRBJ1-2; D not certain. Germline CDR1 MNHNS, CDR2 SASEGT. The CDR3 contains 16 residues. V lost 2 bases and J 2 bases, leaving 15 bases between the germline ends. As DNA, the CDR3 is TGTGCCAGCAGTGAAAACTCCGCATTGAGAAACTATGGCTACACCTTC. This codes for CASSENSALRNYGYTF.

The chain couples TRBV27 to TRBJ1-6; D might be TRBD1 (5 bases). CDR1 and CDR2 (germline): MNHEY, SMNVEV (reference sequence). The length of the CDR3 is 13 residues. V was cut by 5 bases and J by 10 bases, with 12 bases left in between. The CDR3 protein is CASSARDYSPLHF. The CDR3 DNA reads TGTGCCAGCAGTGCCAGGGACTACTCACCCCTCCACTTT.

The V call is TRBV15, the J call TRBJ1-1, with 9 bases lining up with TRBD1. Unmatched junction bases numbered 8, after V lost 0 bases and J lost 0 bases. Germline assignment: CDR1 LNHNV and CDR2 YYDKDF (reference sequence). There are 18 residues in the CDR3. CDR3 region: CATSRDLVGTGMNTEAFF. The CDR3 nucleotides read TGTGCCACCAGCAGAGATCTGGTAGGGACAGGGATGAACACTGAAGCTTTCTTT.

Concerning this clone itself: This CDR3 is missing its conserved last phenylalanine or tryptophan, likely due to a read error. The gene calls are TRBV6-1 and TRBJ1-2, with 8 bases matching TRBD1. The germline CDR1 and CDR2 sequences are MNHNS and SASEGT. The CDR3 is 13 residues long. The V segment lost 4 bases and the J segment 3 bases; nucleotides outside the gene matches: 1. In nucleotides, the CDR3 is TGTGCCAGCAGTGCAGGGGGCGACTATGGCTACACCGTC. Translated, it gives CASSAGGDYGYTV.

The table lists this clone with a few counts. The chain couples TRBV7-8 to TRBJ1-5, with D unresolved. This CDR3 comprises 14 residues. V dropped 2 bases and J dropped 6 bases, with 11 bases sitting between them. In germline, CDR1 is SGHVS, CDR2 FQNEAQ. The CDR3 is CASSLTRTGQPQHF. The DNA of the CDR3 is TGTGCCAGCAGCTTAACTAGGACGGGTCAGCCCCAGCATTTT.

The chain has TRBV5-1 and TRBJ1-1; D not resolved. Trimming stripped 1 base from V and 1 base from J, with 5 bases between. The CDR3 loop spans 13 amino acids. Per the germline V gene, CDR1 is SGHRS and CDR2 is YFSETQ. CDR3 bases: TGCGCCAGCAGCTTGCTTCGGAACACTGAAGCTTTCTTT. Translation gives CASSLLRNTEAFF.

The CDR3, as DNA: TGTGCCAGCAGCCCCCGTCGGAGGGGGGGGTACACCGGGGAGCTGTTTTTT. Translated: CASSPRRRGGYTGELFF. The rearrangement joins TRBV7-8 to TRBJ2-2; tentatively, D is TRBD2 (7 bases). The CDR3 consists of 17 residues. Germline V CDR1 and CDR2: SGHVS, FQNEAQ. V gave up 5 bases and J gave up 3 bases, with 19 bases separating them.

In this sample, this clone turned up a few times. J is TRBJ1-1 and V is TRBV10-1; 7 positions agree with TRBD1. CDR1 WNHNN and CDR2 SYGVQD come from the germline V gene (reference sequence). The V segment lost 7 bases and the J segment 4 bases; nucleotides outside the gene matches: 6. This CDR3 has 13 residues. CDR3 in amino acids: CASTGGDSTEAFF. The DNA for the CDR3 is TGCGCCAGCACCGGTGGGGACAGCACTGAAGCTTTCTTT.

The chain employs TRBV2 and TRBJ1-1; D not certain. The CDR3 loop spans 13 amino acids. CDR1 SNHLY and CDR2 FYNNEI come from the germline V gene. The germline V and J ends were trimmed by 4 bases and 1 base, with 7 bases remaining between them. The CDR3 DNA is TGTGCCAGCAGTGCTACCGAGAACACTGAAGCTTTCTTT. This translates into CASSATENTEAFF.

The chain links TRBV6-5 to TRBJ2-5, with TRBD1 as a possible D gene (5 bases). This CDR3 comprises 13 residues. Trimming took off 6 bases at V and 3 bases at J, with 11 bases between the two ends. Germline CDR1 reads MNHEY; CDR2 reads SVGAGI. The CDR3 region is CASSQGREETQYF. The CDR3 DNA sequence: TGTGCCAGCAGCCAGGGCAGGGAAGAGACCCAGTACTTC.

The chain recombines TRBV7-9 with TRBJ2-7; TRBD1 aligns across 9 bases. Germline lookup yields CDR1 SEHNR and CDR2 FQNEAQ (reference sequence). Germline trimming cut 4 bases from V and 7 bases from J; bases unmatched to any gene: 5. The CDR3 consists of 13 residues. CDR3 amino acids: CASSYGQGREQYF. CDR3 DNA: TGTGCCAGCAGCTATGGACAGGGGAGAGAGCAGTACTTC.

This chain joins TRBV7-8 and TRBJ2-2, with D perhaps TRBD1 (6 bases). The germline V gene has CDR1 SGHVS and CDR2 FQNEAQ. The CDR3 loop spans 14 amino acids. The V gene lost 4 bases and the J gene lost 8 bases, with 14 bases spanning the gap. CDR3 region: CASSSQQRGGELFF. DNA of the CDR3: TGTGCCAGCAGCTCTCAACAGAGGGGGGGGGAGCTGTTTTTT. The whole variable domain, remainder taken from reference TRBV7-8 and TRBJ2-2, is GAGVSQSPRYKVAKRGQDVALRCDPISGHVSLFWYQQALGQGPEFLTYFQNEAQLDKSGLPSDRFFAERPEGSVSTLKIQRTQQEDSAVYLCASSSQQRGGELFFGEGSRLTVL.

This chain's CDR3 is CASSPSGGANQETQYF. CDR3 DNA: TGTGCCAGCTCACCGTCGGGCGGGGCTAACCAAGAGACCCAGTACTTC. V and J are TRBV18 and TRBJ2-5; a weak D match, TRBD2 (6 bases). The CDR3 totals 16 residues. V was shortened by 3 bases and J by 0 bases, with 14 bases between the two germline ends. The germline CDR1 and CDR2 sequences are KGHSH and LQKENI.

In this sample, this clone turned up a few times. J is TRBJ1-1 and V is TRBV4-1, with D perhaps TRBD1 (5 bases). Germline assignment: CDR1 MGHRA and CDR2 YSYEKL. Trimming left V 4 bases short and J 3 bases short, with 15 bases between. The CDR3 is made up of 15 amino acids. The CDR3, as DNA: TGCGCCAGCAGCCCCCCGGGCCCGGGGGACACTGAAGCTTTCTTT. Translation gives CASSPPGPGDTEAFF.

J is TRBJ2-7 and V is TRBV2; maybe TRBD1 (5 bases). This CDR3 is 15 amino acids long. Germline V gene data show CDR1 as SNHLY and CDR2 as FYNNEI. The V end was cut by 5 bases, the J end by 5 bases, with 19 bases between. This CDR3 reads CASSPRTGSNHEQYF. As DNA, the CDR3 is TGTGCCAGCAGTCCTCGAACAGGATCGAACCACGAGCAGTACTTC.

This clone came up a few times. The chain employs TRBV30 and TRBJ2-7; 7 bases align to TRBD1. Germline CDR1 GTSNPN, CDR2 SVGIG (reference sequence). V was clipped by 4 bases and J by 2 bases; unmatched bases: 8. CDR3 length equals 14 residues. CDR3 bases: TGTGCCTGGACGAGGTACCAGGGGGCCTACGAGCAGTACTTC. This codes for CAWTRYQGAYEQYF. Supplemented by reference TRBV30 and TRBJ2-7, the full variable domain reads SQTIHQWPATLVQPVGSPLSLECTVEGTSNPNLYWYRQAAGRGLQLLFYSVGIGQISSEVPQNLSASRPQDRQFILSSKKLLLSDSGFYLCAWTRYQGAYEQYFGPGTRLTVT.